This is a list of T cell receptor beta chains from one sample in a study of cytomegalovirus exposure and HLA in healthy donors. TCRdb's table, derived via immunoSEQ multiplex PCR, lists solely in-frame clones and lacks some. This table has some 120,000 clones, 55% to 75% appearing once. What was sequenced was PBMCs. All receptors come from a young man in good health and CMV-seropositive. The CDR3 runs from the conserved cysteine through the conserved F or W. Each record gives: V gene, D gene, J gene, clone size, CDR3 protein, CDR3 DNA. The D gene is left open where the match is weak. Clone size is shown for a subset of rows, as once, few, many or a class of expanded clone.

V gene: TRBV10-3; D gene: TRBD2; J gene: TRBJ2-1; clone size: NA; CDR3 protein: CAIKGLAGENYNEQFF; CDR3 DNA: TGTGCCATCAAAGGACTAGCGGGAGAAAACTACAATGAGCAGTTCTTC
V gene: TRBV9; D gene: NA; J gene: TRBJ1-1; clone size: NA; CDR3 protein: CASSPTPRLMNTEAFF; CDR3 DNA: TGTGCCAGCAGCCCAACTCCAAGATTAATGAACACTGAAGCTTTCTTT
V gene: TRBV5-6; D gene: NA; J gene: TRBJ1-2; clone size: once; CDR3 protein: CASSQERRNYGYTF; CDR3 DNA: TGTGCCAGCAGCCAAGAACGGAGGAACTATGGCTACACCTTC
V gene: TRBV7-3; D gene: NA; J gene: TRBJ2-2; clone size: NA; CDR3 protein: CASSYADTGELFF; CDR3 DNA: TGTGCCAGCAGCTACGCGGACACCGGGGAGCTGTTTTTT
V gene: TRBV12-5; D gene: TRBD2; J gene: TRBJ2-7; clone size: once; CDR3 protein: CASGFAGASYEQYF; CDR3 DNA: TGTGCTAGTGGTTTTGCGGGAGCCTCCTACGAGCAGTACTTC
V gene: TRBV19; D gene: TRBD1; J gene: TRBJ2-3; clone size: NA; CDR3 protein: CASSLHSDRGTDTQYF; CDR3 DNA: TGTGCCAGTAGTCTCCACTCGGACAGGGGGACAGATACGCAGTATTTT
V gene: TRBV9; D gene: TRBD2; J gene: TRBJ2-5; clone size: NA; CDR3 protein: CASSVGSSGTIIQETQYF; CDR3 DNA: TGTGCCAGCAGCGTAGGGTCTAGCGGGACTATCATACAAGAGACCCAGTACTTC
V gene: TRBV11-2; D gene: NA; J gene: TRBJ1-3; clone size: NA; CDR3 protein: CASSSGFRSSGNTIYF; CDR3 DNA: TGTGCCAGCAGCTCGGGTTTCCGGTCCTCTGGAAACACCATATATTTT
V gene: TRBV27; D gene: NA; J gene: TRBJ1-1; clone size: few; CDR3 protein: CASRLQVVNTEAFF; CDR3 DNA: TGTGCCAGCAGACTACAGGTAGTGAACACTGAAGCTTTCTTT
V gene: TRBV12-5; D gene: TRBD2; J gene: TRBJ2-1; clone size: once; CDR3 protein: CASGLVLAGVIHNEQFF; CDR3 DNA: TGTGCTAGTGGTTTGGTACTAGCGGGAGTAATCCACAATGAGCAGTTCTTC
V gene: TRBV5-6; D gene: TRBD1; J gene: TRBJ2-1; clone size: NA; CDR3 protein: CASSLETGGLYNEQFF; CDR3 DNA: TGTGCCAGCAGCTTGGAAACAGGGGGATTATACAATGAGCAGTTCTTC
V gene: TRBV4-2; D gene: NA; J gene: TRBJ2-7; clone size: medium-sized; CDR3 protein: CASSPWDSSSYEQYF; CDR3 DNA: TGTGCCAGCAGCCCTTGGGACTCGAGCTCCTACGAGCAGTACTTC
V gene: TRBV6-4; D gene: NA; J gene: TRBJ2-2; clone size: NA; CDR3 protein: CASSDSGDTGELFF; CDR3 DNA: TGTGCCAGCAGTGACTCCGGGGACACCGGGGAGCTGTTTTTT
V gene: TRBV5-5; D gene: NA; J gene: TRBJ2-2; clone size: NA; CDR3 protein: CASSRGQRFAGELFF; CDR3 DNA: TGTGCCAGCAGCAGAGGACAGAGGTTCGCCGGGGAGCTGTTTTTT
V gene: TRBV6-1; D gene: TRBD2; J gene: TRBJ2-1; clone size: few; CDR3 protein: CASSEAVTSGRGNEQFF; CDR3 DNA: TGTGCCAGCAGTGAAGCCGTAACTAGCGGGAGAGGCAATGAGCAGTTCTTC
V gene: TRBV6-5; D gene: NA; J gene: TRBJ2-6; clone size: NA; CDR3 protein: CASSYGSSGANVLTF; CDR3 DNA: TGTGCCAGCAGTTACGGTAGCTCTGGGGCCAACGTCCTGACTTTC
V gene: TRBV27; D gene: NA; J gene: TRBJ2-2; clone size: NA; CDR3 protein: CASSLGGAYTGELFF; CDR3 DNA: TGTGCCAGCAGTTTAGGGGGGGCATACACCGGGGAGCTGTTTTTT
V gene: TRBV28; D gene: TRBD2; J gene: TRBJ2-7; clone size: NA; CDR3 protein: CASRLAGAGDEQYF; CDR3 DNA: TGTGCCAGCAGGTTAGCGGGAGCAGGGGACGAGCAGTACTTC
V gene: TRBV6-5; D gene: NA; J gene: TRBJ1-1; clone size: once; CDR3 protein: CASSYLPTGPNTEAFF; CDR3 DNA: TGTGCCAGCAGTTACCTTCCAACAGGGCCAAACACTGAAGCTTTCTTT
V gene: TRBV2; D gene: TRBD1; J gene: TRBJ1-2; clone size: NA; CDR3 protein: CASSGELRTGATF; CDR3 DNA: TGTGCCAGCAGTGGTGAATTACGGACAGGGGCAACCTTC
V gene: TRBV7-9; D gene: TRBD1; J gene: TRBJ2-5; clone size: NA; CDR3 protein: CASSLEPSRGLREQYF; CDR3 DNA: TGTGCCAGCAGCTTAGAACCCTCGAGGGGGCTAAGGGAGCAGTACTTC
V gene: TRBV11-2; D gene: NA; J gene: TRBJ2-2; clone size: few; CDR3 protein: CASSLGLAGELFF; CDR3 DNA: TGTGCCAGCAGCTTAGGACTCGCCGGGGAGCTGTTTTTT
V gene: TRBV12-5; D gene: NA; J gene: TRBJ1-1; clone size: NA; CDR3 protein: CASGLASVEAFF; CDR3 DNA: TGTGCTAGTGGTTTGGCCTCTGTTGAAGCTTTCTTT
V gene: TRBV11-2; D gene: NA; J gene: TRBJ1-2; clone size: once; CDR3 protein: CASRRTGFSNYGYTF; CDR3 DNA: TGTGCCAGCAGGAGAACAGGGTTTTCTAACTATGGCTACACCTTC
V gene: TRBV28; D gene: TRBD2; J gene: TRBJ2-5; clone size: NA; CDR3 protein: CASRLAGTPETQYF; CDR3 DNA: TGTGCCAGCAGACTAGCGGGAACCCCAGAGACCCAGTACTTC
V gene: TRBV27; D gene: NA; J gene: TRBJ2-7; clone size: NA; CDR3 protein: CASSLSVQGSYEQYF; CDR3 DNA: TGTGCCAGCAGTTTATCGGTCCAGGGGTCCTACGAGCAGTACTTC
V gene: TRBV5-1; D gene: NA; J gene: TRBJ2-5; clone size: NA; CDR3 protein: CASRFFGETQYF; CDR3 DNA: TGCGCCAGCAGGTTTTTCGGAGAGACCCAGTACTTC
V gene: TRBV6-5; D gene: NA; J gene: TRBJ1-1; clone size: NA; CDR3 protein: CASSEIRQTEAFF; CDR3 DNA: TGTGCCAGCAGTGAGATAAGACAAACTGAAGCTTTCTTT
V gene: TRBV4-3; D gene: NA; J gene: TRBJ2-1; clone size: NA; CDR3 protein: CASSRSGNEQFF; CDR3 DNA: TGCGCCAGCAGCCGAAGCGGCAATGAGCAGTTCTTC
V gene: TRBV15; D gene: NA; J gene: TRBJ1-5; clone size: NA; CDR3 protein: CATSRPTGGRGYDQPQHF; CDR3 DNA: TGTGCCACCAGCAGACCTACAGGAGGACGGGGGTACGATCAGCCCCAGCATTTT
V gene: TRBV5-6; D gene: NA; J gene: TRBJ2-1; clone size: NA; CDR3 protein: CASSWIAASYNEQFF; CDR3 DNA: TGTGCCAGCAGCTGGATAGCGGCCTCCTACAATGAGCAGTTCTTC
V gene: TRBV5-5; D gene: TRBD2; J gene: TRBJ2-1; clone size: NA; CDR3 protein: CASSSRLAVHNEQFF; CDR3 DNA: TGTGCCAGCAGCTCTCGACTAGCGGTTCACAATGAGCAGTTCTTC
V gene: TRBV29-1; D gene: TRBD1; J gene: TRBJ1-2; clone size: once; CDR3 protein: CSVRRDRDSYGYTF; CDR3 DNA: TGCAGCGTTAGGAGGGACAGGGACTCCTATGGCTACACCTTC
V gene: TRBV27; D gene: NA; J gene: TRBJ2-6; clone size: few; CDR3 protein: CASSYSKGAGANVLTF; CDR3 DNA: TGTGCCAGCAGTTACTCGAAGGGGGCTGGGGCCAACGTCCTGACTTTC
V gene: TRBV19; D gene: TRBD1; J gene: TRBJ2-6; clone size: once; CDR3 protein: CASDRWDRGRGANVLTF; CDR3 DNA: TGTGCCAGTGACCGTTGGGACAGGGGGCGCGGGGCCAACGTCCTGACTTTC